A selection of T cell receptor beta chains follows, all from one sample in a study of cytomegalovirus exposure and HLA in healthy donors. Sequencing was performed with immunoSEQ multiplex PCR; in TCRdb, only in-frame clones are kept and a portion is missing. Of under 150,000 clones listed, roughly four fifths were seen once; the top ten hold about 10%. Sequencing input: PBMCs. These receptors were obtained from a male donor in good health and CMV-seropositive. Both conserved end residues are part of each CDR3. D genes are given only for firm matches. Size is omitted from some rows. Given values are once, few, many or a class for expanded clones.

TGTGCCAGCAGAGGACAGGGAAGTACTGAAGCTTTCTTT	CASRGQGSTEAFF	TRBV27	TRBJ1-1	TRBD1	-
TGTGCCAGCAGCCCTGCTGGGGGCGCCCGGCCGGGGGGCTACACCTTC	CASSPAGGARPGGYTF	TRBV7-2	TRBJ1-2	-	-
TGTGCCAGCAGAGCCCCGGGACTAGCTAACAATGAGCAGTTCTTC	CASRAPGLANNEQFF	TRBV6-1	TRBJ2-1	TRBD2	few
TGTGCCAGCAGCCAAGATTGGGGGACAGCGAACACTGAAGCTTTCTTT	CASSQDWGTANTEAFF	TRBV14	TRBJ1-1	TRBD1	once
TGTGCCAGCAGCCTTTCGACTAGCGGGAGAGGGGTAGATACGCAGTATTTT	CASSLSTSGRGVDTQYF	TRBV9	TRBJ2-3	TRBD2	-
TGTGCCTGGGGAGGACTCAACGCCCTCAATGAGCAGTTCTTC	CAWGGLNALNEQFF	TRBV30	TRBJ2-1	-	once
TGTGCCAGCAGCATGTCTTCAGGGGGCGGTCTCTACGAGCAGTACTTC	CASSMSSGGGLYEQYF	TRBV11-2	TRBJ2-7	TRBD1	-
TGTGCCAGCAGCTCCTATAGCGGGAGGTCGTACAATGAGCAGTTCTTC	CASSSYSGRSYNEQFF	TRBV5-4	TRBJ2-1	TRBD2	-
TGTGCCAGTAGTATAGGAACCGGGAATTCACCCCTCCACTTT	CASSIGTGNSPLHF	TRBV19	TRBJ1-6	-	-
TGTGCCAGCAGTTACTCGGGCGGGGGCGAAGAAAAACTGTTTTTT	CASSYSGGGEEKLFF	TRBV6-5	TRBJ1-4	-	-
TGTGCCAGCTCACCCCTAAGTACTCATAACAATGAGCAGTTCTTC	CASSPLSTHNNEQFF	TRBV18	TRBJ2-1	-	-
TGCAGCGTTGAGGGACTCACCGAATTCAATGAGCAGTTCTTC	CSVEGLTEFNEQFF	TRBV29-1	TRBJ2-1	-	-
TGTGCCAGCAGCCCGGGGGACGGCAGTAACTATGGCTACACCTTC	CASSPGDGSNYGYTF	TRBV7-9	TRBJ1-2	-	few
TGTGCCAGCAGGGGCGGGACTAGCGGGACCGGGGTGCCCTACAATGAGCAGTTCTTC	CASRGGTSGTGVPYNEQFF	TRBV28	TRBJ2-1	TRBD2	-
TGCGCCAGCAGCCAAGTATTAGCGGGAGAAGGGGATACGCAGTATTTT	CASSQVLAGEGDTQYF	TRBV4-3	TRBJ2-3	TRBD2	-
TGTGCCAGCAGCAACAGCATGAACACTGAAGCTTTCTTT	CASSNSMNTEAFF	TRBV7-2	TRBJ1-1	-	-
TGTGCCAGCAGTGTGCACAGCGGGAGGGCGGGGGAGACCCAGTACTTC	CASSVHSGRAGETQYF	TRBV2	TRBJ2-5	TRBD2	-
TGTGCCAGCAGTTCCCTGACAGGCTACTATGGCTACACCTTC	CASSSLTGYYGYTF	TRBV28	TRBJ1-2	-	-
TGTGCTAGCAGCGTAATCGGGGGTGAAAAACTGTTTTTT	CASSVIGGEKLFF	TRBV7-7	TRBJ1-4	-	-
TGCAGCACCCTAGGGGGGGGCTGGGATACGCAGTATTTT	CSTLGGGWDTQYF	TRBV29-1	TRBJ2-3	-	few
TGTGCCAGCAGCTTAGAAGGGGGCCACACCCCTTTCAAACTGTTTTTT	CASSLEGGHTPFKLFF	TRBV7-9	TRBJ1-4	TRBD1	-
TGTGCCAGTAGACCGGAGAACTATGGCTACACCTTC	CASRPENYGYTF	TRBV19	TRBJ1-2	-	-
TGCGCCAGCAGCTTGGATCGGGCTAGCGGGAGGGCCGGGGAGCTGTTTTTT	CASSLDRASGRAGELFF	TRBV5-1	TRBJ2-2	TRBD2	-
TGTGCCAGCCAGGTCGCCACCTACAATGAGCAGTTCTTC	CASQVATYNEQFF	TRBV2	TRBJ2-1	-	few
TGTGCCAGCAGTCCACTCGACGACAGGGAACACTACGAGCAGTACTTC	CASSPLDDREHYEQYF	TRBV27	TRBJ2-7	TRBD1	-
TGCGCCAGCAGCCAGACACAGGGGGGACCTGGAAACACCATATATTTT	CASSQTQGGPGNTIYF	TRBV4-1	TRBJ1-3	TRBD1	-
TGTGCCAGCAGACAACGTATGAACACTGAAGCTTTCTTT	CASRQRMNTEAFF	TRBV6-6	TRBJ1-1	-	few
TGTGCCAGCAGCGTCGGACAGGGCGCGTACAATGAGCAGTTCTTC	CASSVGQGAYNEQFF	TRBV9	TRBJ2-1	TRBD1	-
TGTGCCAGCAGCGTAGGGGGCGGGACCACAGATACGCAGTATTTT	CASSVGGGTTDTQYF	TRBV9	TRBJ2-3	-	-
TGTGCCAGCTTGGGACAGCCATATTCACCCCTCCACTTT	CASLGQPYSPLHF	TRBV5-8	TRBJ1-6	TRBD1	few
TGTGCCAGCAGTGCTACAGGGGCCAGCACAGATACGCAGTATTTT	CASSATGASTDTQYF	TRBV28	TRBJ2-3	TRBD1	-
TGTGCCAGCAGCTCCCGTATCGAGTCCACCTCCTATAATTCACCCCTCCACTTT	CASSSRIESTSYNSPLHF	TRBV9	TRBJ1-6	-	-
TGTGCCACCCGGGACAGTTACAATGAGCAGTTCTTC	CATRDSYNEQFF	TRBV10-3	TRBJ2-1	TRBD1	-
TGTGCCAGCAGCGTGGGGACAGGGGGCGTTGAAAAACTGTTTTTT	CASSVGTGGVEKLFF	TRBV9	TRBJ1-4	TRBD1	-
TGCGCCAGCAGCGAGGAGGTTAGGGTTCAGCCCCAGCATTTT	CASSEEVRVQPQHF	TRBV4-3	TRBJ1-5	-	-
TGTGCCAGCTCACCCCGGACTAGCGGCTACGAGCAGTACTTC	CASSPRTSGYEQYF	TRBV18	TRBJ2-7	TRBD2	-
TGTGCCAGCAGTTTGTCAGGGAGGGACCCTGGGGCCAACGTCCTGACTTTC	CASSLSGRDPGANVLTF	TRBV27	TRBJ2-6	TRBD2	few
TGTGCCAGTAGTCGACAGGGGCATCAGCCCCAGCATTTT	CASSRQGHQPQHF	TRBV19	TRBJ1-5	TRBD1	-
TGTGCTAGCGACAGGGGGAACACTGAAGCTTTCTTT	CASDRGNTEAFF	TRBV5-6	TRBJ1-1	TRBD1	few
TGTGCCAGCAGTGAGGCAGCCGGGAATCAGCCCCAGCATTTT	CASSEAAGNQPQHF	TRBV6-5	TRBJ1-5	-	-
TGTGCCAGCAGTGAGGGGACAGGAGAGCTCAATGAGCAGTTCTTC	CASSEGTGELNEQFF	TRBV6-1	TRBJ2-1	TRBD1	few
TGTGCCAGCAGCCCGGACAGGCGCCTCTCCTACGAGCAGTACTTC	CASSPDRRLSYEQYF	TRBV6-5	TRBJ2-7	TRBD1	few
TGTGCCAGCAGCGTAGATAGGGGGCGCATTCAGCCCCAGCATTTT	CASSVDRGRIQPQHF	TRBV9	TRBJ1-5	TRBD1	-
TGTGCCAGCAGCTTAACGGGTCGGCGAGAGACCCAGTACTTC	CASSLTGRRETQYF	TRBV5-4	TRBJ2-5	-	-